The TCR beta chain described here comes from a study of cytomegalovirus exposure and HLA in healthy donors. Study-level information: Some 85 million unique TCRs from HLA-typed donors were held in an early data release. Study conclusions and caveats: The authors considered a cluster of highly shared sequence variants likely to be a sequencing artifact.

With respect to this clone: Its specificity is not known.

The CDR3 extends over 17 amino acids. Germline CDR1 SGHAT, CDR2 FQNNGV. Between the trimmed V and J ends, which lost 1 base and 4 bases, there was a span of 17 bases. The PCR contained 60 Vbeta and 13 Jbeta primers. Sequencing was performed with immunoSEQ multiplex PCR; in TCRdb, only in-frame clones are kept and a portion is missing. The data contain approximately 240,000 clones, 82% of them singletons. The sample was PBMCs. The TCR comes from a woman aged 40 to 55 in good health and CMV-seropositive. The chain has TRBV11-2 and TRBJ2-1; a possible D gene is TRBD2 (6 bases). The CDR3 coding sequence is TGTGCCAGCAGCTTAGGACGCGGGGTTAAGCAATACAATGAGCAGTTCTTC. This codes for CASSLGRGVKQYNEQFF. Drawing the rest from reference TRBV11-2 and TRBJ2-1, the complete variable domain is EAGVAQSPRYKIIEKRQSVAFWCNPISGHATLYWYQQILGQGPKLLIQFQNNGVVDDSQLPKDRFSAERLKGVDSTLKIQPAKLEDSAVYLCASSLGRGVKQYNEQFFGPGTRLTVL.